Listed below are T cell receptor beta chains from one sample, sequenced in a study of T cell repertoires in cytomegalovirus infection. These TCRs are of unknown antigen specificity. TCRdb analysed the reads with MiXCR anew, one entry per CDR3 protein. The table includes roughly 70,000 distinct CDR3 sequences, approximately 22% detected once. This material consisted of CD8+ T cells from cultured PBMCs, taken from culture after CMV antigen stimulation. The origin of the receptors is a human donor in good health (CMV status not recorded). Some clones in this sample may be carry-over from other donors' samples. The CDR3 runs from the conserved cysteine through the conserved F or W. D genes are given only for firm matches. A row's size may be missing; if present it is once, few, many or a size class.

>TRBJ1-2|TRBD1|TRBV7-2|-
TGTGCCAGCAGTGCTCCGGGACAGGGGAACTATGGCTACACCTTC
CASSAPGQGNYGYTF
>TRBJ2-7|TRBD1|TRBV7-6|few
TGTGCTAGCAGCTCCTACAGGGGGATGGAGCAGTACTTC
CASSSYRGMEQYF
>TRBJ2-1|TRBD2|TRBV27|-
TGTGCCAGCAGTTCGGGACTAGCGGGGGAGACTGAGCAGTTCTTC
CASSSGLAGETEQFF
>TRBJ2-7|TRBD1|TRBV7-2|few
TGTGCCAGCAGCTTAGAGGGGTACGCGGGACAGGGCAACGAGCAGTACTTC
CASSLEGYAGQGNEQYF
>TRBJ1-5|TRBD1|TRBV7-2|few
TGTGCCAGCAGCTTAGGGACAGGGGGCTATAGCAATCAGCCCCAGCATTTT
CASSLGTGGYSNQPQHF
>TRBJ2-7|-|TRBV6-1|-
TGTGACAGCAGTGAAACTCGGGGTCCGTCCTACGAGCAGTACTTC
CDSSETRGPSYEQYF
>TRBJ2-5|-|TRBV11-2|-
TGTGCCAGCAGCTTAGAGATCGGGCAAGAGACCCAGTACTTC
CASSLEIGQETQYF
>TRBJ2-1|-|TRBV7-6|-
TGTGCCAGCAGCCCGATGTCGGGGAGCTCCTACAATGAGCAGTTCTTC
CASSPMSGSSYNEQFF
>TRBJ2-2|TRBD2|TRBV12-3/TRBV12-4|-
TGTGCCAGCAGCAAAGTAGCGGGGGGGCTAAACACCAGGGAGCTGTTTTTT
CASSKVAGGLNTRELFF
>TRBJ1-2|-|TRBV6-6|-
TGTGCCAGCAGTTACTCCAGGGACGGAACTTCTAATAGCTATGGCTACACCTTC
CASSYSRDGTSNSYGYTF
>TRBJ1-1|-|TRBV27|few
TGTGCCAGCAGTTTGTCCCAGGGGAACACTGAAGCTTTCTTT
CASSLSQGNTEAFF
>TRBJ2-1|-|TRBV7-8|-
TGTGCCAGCAGCTTAGCCCCTAGCTCCTACAATGAGCAGTTCTTC
CASSLAPSSYNEQFF
>TRBJ2-5|-|TRBV7-8|few
TGTGCCAGCAGCTTAGCAGGGGGTCAGGAGACCCAGTACTTC
CASSLAGGQETQYF
>TRBJ1-2|-|TRBV9|few
TGTGCCAGCAGCGTAGACCTAGTTCCGAAAAACTATGGCTACACCTTC
CASSVDLVPKNYGYTF
>TRBJ1-2|-|TRBV11-1|many
TGTGCCAGCAGCCGTCCTGGACAGTCGTATGGCTACACCTTC
CASSRPGQSYGYTF
>TRBJ2-7|TRBD1|TRBV7-8|many
TGTGCCAGCAGCTTAGCACAGGGGCCCTCCTACGAGCAGTACTTC
CASSLAQGPSYEQYF
>TRBJ2-2|TRBD1|TRBV6-5|few
TGTGCCAGCAGTTACGGACAGGGGGCCGGGGAGCTGTTTTTT
CASSYGQGAGELFF
>TRBJ2-7|-|TRBV12-5|-
TGTGCTAGTGGTTTTGCAATTTCTGGGCGCCCCTACGAGCAGTACTTC
CASGFAISGRPYEQYF
>TRBJ2-1|TRBD2|TRBV4-2|few
TGTGCCAGCAGGGTGAGCGGGGGGGCCCAGGAGCAGTTCTTC
CASRVSGGAQEQFF
>TRBJ2-3|-|TRBV7-2|many
TGTGCCAGCAGCTTGGGTGGGCGGACAGATACGCAGTATTTT
CASSLGGRTDTQYF
>TRBJ2-6|TRBD1|TRBV5-1|few
TGCGCCAGCAGCTGGGACAGGGGCGACTCCGGGGCCAACGTCCTGACTTTC
CASSWDRGDSGANVLTF
>TRBJ1-2|-|TRBV7-8|few
TGTGCCAGCAGCTTAGCGGGAACCGTGAACTATGGCTACACCTTC
CASSLAGTVNYGYTF
>TRBJ2-1|TRBD2|TRBV6-2/TRBV6-3|-
TGTGCCAGCAGACGCGGACTAGCGGGGAACAATGAGCAGTTCTTC
CASRRGLAGNNEQFF
>TRBJ1-1|TRBD1|TRBV2|-
TGTGCCAGCAGTTGGACAGGGTTGGCTGAAGCTTTCTTT
CASSWTGLAEAFF